The clone carrying this TCR beta chain was detected only a few times. This sample is drawn from a study of blood T cell repertoires in COVID-19. The CDR3 sequence is 14 residues long. Germline V CDR1 and CDR2: LNHNV, YYDKDF (reference sequence). V shed 0 bases and J shed 7 bases, with 9 bases lying between them. Generated by immunoSEQ multiplex PCR, the TCRdb table keeps only in-frame clones and is missing some. Among approximately 210,000 clones, about 85% were seen once, and the ten largest hold roughly 21%. The TCR originated in a man in his thirties or forties with active or convalescent COVID-19. Sequenced sample: peripheral blood. The rearrangement joins TRBV15 to TRBJ1-4, with D perhaps matching TRBD1 (5 bases). CDR3 in DNA: TGTGCCACCAGCAGAGATGTGGGGGGTGAAAAACTGTTTTTT. Translated, it gives CATSRDVGGEKLFF.